These T cell receptor beta chains were read from a single sample in a study of cytomegalovirus exposure and HLA in healthy donors. Generated by immunoSEQ multiplex PCR, the TCRdb table keeps only in-frame clones and is missing some. The sample comprises about 120,000 clones, roughly 76% of which are singletons, and roughly 3.5% rests with the top ten. Sequenced: PBMCs. These receptors were obtained from a woman in her fifties or sixties in good health and CMV-seronegative. Each CDR3 is given with its conserved first and last residue. The D gene is left open where the match is weak.

j_call v_call d_call cdr3_aa
TRBJ2-2 TRBV7-7 NA CASSFSGNTGELFF
TRBJ2-1 TRBV9 NA CASSVVAVRASDEQFF
TRBJ2-7 TRBV19 TRBD1 CASSIGQALSYEQYF
TRBJ1-2 TRBV30 NA CAWTSQGRGGYTF
TRBJ2-7 TRBV19 TRBD1 CASSVTGDLIYEQYF
TRBJ2-6 TRBV9 NA CASRVPYFSGANVLTF
TRBJ2-3 TRBV11-3 TRBD2 CASSLGAGGGTDTQYF
TRBJ2-2 TRBV13 TRBD2 CASSLGVGTSGRYGRYTGELFF
TRBJ2-7 TRBV9 TRBD1 CASSAEPRDSPYEQYF
TRBJ1-2 TRBV28 NA CASRGDPYGYTF
TRBJ1-2 TRBV5-8 TRBD1 CASSWPGQRAANYGYTF
TRBJ1-2 TRBV19 TRBD1 CASSIRDRPNYGYTF
TRBJ2-7 TRBV29-1 TRBD1 CSTKQGASYEQYF
TRBJ1-6 TRBV27 TRBD1 CASSFDRGGSPLHF
TRBJ1-5 TRBV4-3 NA CASSQDGGKPQHF
TRBJ1-1 TRBV3-1/TRBV3-2 NA CATPVRAFF
TRBJ2-1 TRBV4-2 TRBD2 CASSQAGGHNNEQFF
TRBJ2-7 TRBV11-2 TRBD1 CASSLGQGPVYEQYF
TRBJ1-1 TRBV15 TRBD1 CATSAGQGADEAFF
TRBJ2-3 TRBV19 TRBD2 CASSVSAGGADTQYF
TRBJ2-2 TRBV6-5 NA CASSSWTRDTGELFF
TRBJ2-2 TRBV30 NA CAWTSVGGDTGELFF
TRBJ1-5 TRBV9 TRBD1 CASSTGVGQPQHF